A selection of T cell receptor beta chains follows, all from one sample in a study of blood T cells in healthy people across ages. Via MiXCR, TCRdb re-called the 5' RACE reads, giving one row per CDR3 protein. This table holds 1.5 million to 2 million distinct CDR3 sequences, about 28% found once. The sequenced material came from blood. The receptors derive from a woman aged 25 to 39 in good health. CDR3s include the opening cysteine and the closing phenylalanine or tryptophan. The D gene is left open where the match is weak. Clone size is given for some rows only: seen once, a few or many times, or a class if the clone is expanded.

TRBV29-1	NA	TRBJ1-1	NA	CSADGENTEAFF	TGCAGCGCGGACGGGGAGAACACTGAAGCTTTCTTT
TRBV9	NA	TRBJ1-3	NA	CASLLRQLTGNTIYF	TGTGCCAGCTTACTTCGACAGTTGACTGGAAACACCATATATTTT
TRBV7-9	few	TRBJ1-2	NA	CASSPTSVALHYGYTF	TGTGCCAGCAGCCCGACTTCGGTAGCTCTACACTACGGCTACACCTTC
TRBV7-6	few	TRBJ1-1	TRBD1	CASSEQQGGPLGTEAFF	TGTGCCAGCAGCGAGCAACAGGGGGGCCCTTTGGGCACTGAAGCTTTCTTT
TRBV9	NA	TRBJ2-1	NA	CASSVVSLVEGGEQFF	TGTGCCAGCAGCGTAGTGAGCCTAGTCGAAGGGGGTGAGCAGTTCTTC
TRBV15	NA	TRBJ1-2	NA	CATSITRVVTDGYTF	TGTGCCACCAGCATCACAAGGGTAGTAACGGATGGCTACACCTTC
TRBV19	once	TRBJ2-1	TRBD2	CASSISRAGFYNEQFF	TGTGCCAGTAGTATAAGCCGAGCGGGGTTCTACAATGAGCAGTTCTTC
TRBV12-3/TRBV12-4	NA	TRBJ2-7	NA	CASRKGGRATYEQYF	TGTGCCAGCAGGAAGGGGGGCAGGGCCACCTACGAGCAGTACTTC
TRBV18	NA	TRBJ1-2	TRBD1	CASSPSRTGLTRDYGYTF	TGTGCCAGCTCACCATCCCGGACAGGGTTAACCAGAGACTATGGCTACACCTTC
TRBV7-2	many	TRBJ2-3	TRBD2	CASSLGLAGGADTQYF	TGCGCCAGCAGCTTGGGGCTAGCGGGAGGTGCAGATACGCAGTATTTT
TRBV7-2	NA	TRBJ2-7	TRBD2	CASSEREGHYEQYF	TGTGCCAGCAGCGAACGGGAGGGCCACTACGAGCAGTACTTC
TRBV5-1	NA	TRBJ2-4	TRBD1	CASSLRPGQGNVLGYF	TGCGCCAGCAGCTTGCGACCGGGACAGGGTAACGTCCTAGGGTACTTC
TRBV12-3/TRBV12-4	NA	TRBJ2-7	NA	CASSLGGQASYEQYF	TGTGCCAGCAGTTTAGGGGGCCAGGCCTCCTACGAGCAGTACTTC
TRBV29-1	few	TRBJ1-2	NA	CSVYGLSYTF	TGCAGCGTTTACGGGTTGAGCTACACCTTC
TRBV5-1	few	TRBJ2-7	TRBD2	CASSTSGVSYEQYF	TGCGCCAGCAGCACTAGCGGGGTGTCCTACGAGCAGTACTTC